This paragraph covers one TCR beta chain sequence. The target antigen is unknown. Only in-frame clones appear in the TCRdb table, and some are missing; sequencing was by immunoSEQ multiplex PCR. The data show several thousand clones, about 70% seen once. This CDR3 comprises 11 residues. The germline V gene has CDR1 GTSNPN and CDR2 SVGIG (reference sequence). V was cut by 3 bases and J by 7 bases, with 10 bases left in between. This record comes from a study of tumor-infiltrating lymphocytes in localized non-small cell lung cancer. Study-level points and caveats: IM1 and IM2 tumors showed no difference in T-cell fraction.

The TCR sequence derives from a human donor with non-small cell lung cancer. The rearrangement links TRBV30 to TRBJ2-7, with a weak D call TRBD2 (6 bases). The source material was lung tumor tissue. The DNA of the CDR3 is TGTGCCTGGAGCCGGGACTCGGAGCAGTACTTC. It specifies CAWSRDSEQYF.